This TCR beta chain stems from a study of shared clonotypes between healthy human individuals. Study background: For every donor, three CD4 naive, three CD4 memory, two CD8 naive and one CD8 memory plates were used. Whole-study findings and limits: Sorted-subset samples were not fully sequenced, rarefaction indicated. Naive subsets usually exceeded memory subsets in estimated richness.

CDR3 size: 16 residues. V shed 1 base and J shed 0 bases, with 12 bases lying between them. Germline values: CDR1 GTSNPN, CDR2 SVGIG (reference sequence). Here immunoSEQ multiplex PCR was the method, and the copy in TCRdb shows in-frame clones only, minus some. The sample gives millions of clones, just over 90% of which show up once; about 0.13% is in the top ten. Within Nashville, Tennessee resided all donors, each a Caucasian adult. As for this clone: Its antigen is not known.

The sequenced sample consisted of naive CD4+ T cells sorted from blood. The subset denotes: CD45RA+ positively selected. This TCR was recovered from a young man in good health. The chain carries TRBV30 and TRBJ1-4; D is unclear. As DNA, the CDR3 is TGTGCCTGGAGTGGTTTGGAGGGCGCAACTAATGAAAAACTGTTTTTT. Its translation: CAWSGLEGATNEKLFF.